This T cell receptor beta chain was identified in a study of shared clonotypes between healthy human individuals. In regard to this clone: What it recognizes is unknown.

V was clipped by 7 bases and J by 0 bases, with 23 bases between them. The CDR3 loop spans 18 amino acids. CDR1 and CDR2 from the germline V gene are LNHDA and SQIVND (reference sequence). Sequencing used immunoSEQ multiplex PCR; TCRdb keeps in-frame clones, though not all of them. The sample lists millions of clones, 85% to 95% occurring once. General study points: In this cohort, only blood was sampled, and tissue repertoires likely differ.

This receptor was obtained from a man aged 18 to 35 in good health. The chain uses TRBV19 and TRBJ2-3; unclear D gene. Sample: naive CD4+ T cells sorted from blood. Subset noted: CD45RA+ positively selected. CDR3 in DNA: TGTGCCAGTACCTCCGGCGGCAGAGACGGGCGAAGCACAGATACGCAGTATTTT. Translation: CASTSGGRDGRSTDTQYF.